Below are 21 T cell receptor beta chains sequenced from a single sample in a study of shared clonotypes between healthy human individuals. Clones were read by immunoSEQ multiplex PCR, and TCRdb kept only the in-frame ones, dropping some. This sample has 650,000 to 800,000 clones, with approximately 90% found just once. Naivety among CD8 cells was defined by CD45RO negativity and positive CCR7 selection, thereby excluding terminally differentiated effector memory CD45RA+ cells. Sequences were obtained from naive CD8+ T cells sorted from blood. The receptors were gathered from a man between 25 and 39 years old in good health.

This chain links TRBV7-9 with TRBJ1-1, with a possible D match to TRBD1 (5 bases). Per the germline V gene, CDR1 is SEHNR and CDR2 is FQNEAQ (reference sequence). The CDR3 consists of 13 residues. With 8 bases removed from V and 5 bases from J, the gap between germline ends came to 15 bases. The CDR3 nucleotides are TGTGCCAGCGGGGGTCTGCGGAGGACTGAAGCTTTCTTT. This codes for CASGGLRRTEAFF.

A single count supports this clone. The V and J genes are TRBV2 and TRBJ2-3; tentatively, D is TRBD1 (6 bases). The CDR3 is 16 residues long. V dropped 7 bases and J dropped 2 bases, with 19 bases sitting between them. Germline lookup yields CDR1 SNHLY and CDR2 FYNNEI. CDR3 sequence (DNA): TGTGCCAGCAATTTTCACAGGGAAGTTCTCACAGATACGCAGTATTTT. Protein sequence: CASNFHREVLTDTQYF.

This clone showed up just a few times. This sample also contains other DNA sequences that code for the same CDR3. The V call is TRBV19, the J call TRBJ2-1; possibly TRBD2 for D (6 bases). Trimming pared 3 bases from V and 7 bases from J, leaving 7 bases between. The CDR3 loop spans 12 amino acids. Germline lookup yields CDR1 LNHDA and CDR2 SQIVND (reference sequence). CDR3 protein: CASSIGGNEQFF. CDR3 nucleotides: TGTGCCAGTAGTATTGGGGGGAATGAGCAGTTCTTC.

V usage is TRBV28 and J usage is TRBJ2-1; D remains unclear. CDR3 size: 12 residues. Germline assignment: CDR1 MDHEN and CDR2 SYDVKM. V was cut by 8 bases and J by 8 bases, with 13 bases left in between. This CDR3 is CASSSRLDEQFF. The CDR3 DNA is TGTGCCAGCTCCTCTCGGTTGGATGAGCAGTTCTTC.

The rearrangement joins TRBV6-5 to TRBJ1-4, with D tentatively TRBD1 (5 bases). The ends were cut back, 5 bases at V and 0 bases at J, with 10 bases in the middle. The CDR3 runs 15 residues. Germline CDR1 and CDR2: MNHEY and SVGAGI. The CDR3: CASSPLQATNEKLFF. In DNA, the CDR3 is TGTGCCAGCAGTCCCCTACAGGCAACTAATGAAAAACTGTTTTTT.

The CDR3, as DNA: TGTGCCAGCAGCTCATTCGACAGGGTAAGAGGAAGCGAGCAGTACTTC. As protein: CASSSFDRVRGSEQYF. This rearrangement joins TRBV5-8 to TRBJ2-7, with 7 bases that match TRBD1. V was clipped by 3 bases and J by 6 bases; unmatched bases: 15. This CDR3 spans 16 amino acids. Germline V CDR1 and CDR2: SGHTS, YDEGEE.

J is TRBJ2-7 and V is TRBV27, with D possibly TRBD1 on 6 matching bases. CDR1 MNHEY and CDR2 SMNVEV come from the germline V gene (reference sequence). Trimming took 2 bases from V and 7 from J, leaving 9 bases between them. CDR3 size: 12 residues. The CDR3, as DNA: TGTGCCAGCAGTTTACAGGGGAATGAGCAGTACTTC. As protein: CASSLQGNEQYF.

The chain combines TRBV28 with TRBJ2-7; D is possibly TRBD2 (6 bases). The ends were cut back, 6 bases at V and 6 bases at J, with 21 bases in the middle. The CDR3 has 15 residues. The V gene's germline CDR1 is MDHEN and CDR2 SYDVKM. The CDR3 coding sequence is TGTGCCAGCAGCACCAGCCTTCGGGGGTCTTTCGAGCAGTACTTC. This encodes CASSTSLRGSFEQYF.

V usage is TRBV30 and J usage is TRBJ2-1; 11 nucleotides align to TRBD2. Germline assignment: CDR1 GTSNPN and CDR2 SVGIG (reference sequence). There are 15 residues in the CDR3. With V trimmed by 2 bases and J by 4 bases, 4 bases remained unmatched. The CDR3 spells CAWSILAGAYNEQFF. The CDR3 nucleotides are TGTGCCTGGAGTATACTAGCGGGAGCATACAATGAGCAGTTCTTC.

This clone appeared once. The rearrangement uses TRBV7-9 and TRBJ2-3; weak D call: TRBD1 (5 bases). Germline assignment: CDR1 SEHNR and CDR2 FQNEAQ (reference sequence). The CDR3 consists of 15 residues. V gave up 2 bases and J gave up 6 bases, with 15 bases separating them. The CDR3 is CASSLKQALTDTQYF. The DNA of the CDR3 is TGTGCCAGCAGCTTAAAACAGGCCCTCACGGATACGCAGTATTTT. The whole variable domain, filled in from reference TRBV7-9 and TRBJ2-3, reads DTGVSQNPRHKITKRGQNVTFRCDPISEHNRLYWYRQTLGQGPEFLTYFQNEAQLEKSRLLSDRFSAERPKGSFSTLEIQRTEQGDSAMYLCASSLKQALTDTQYFGPGTRLTVL.

The chain employs TRBV11-2 and TRBJ1-5, with 12 bases that match TRBD1. V was pared by 2 bases and J by 5 bases, with 4 bases of the junction left unmatched. This CDR3 is built from 16 residues. Germline V gene sequence: CDR1 SGHAT, CDR2 FQNNGV. CDR3 bases: TGTGCCAGCAGCTTAAGGGGACAGGGGGCTCATCAGCCCCAGCATTTT. This codes for CASSLRGQGAHQPQHF.

This sequence joins TRBV12-5 and TRBJ2-7, with D possibly TRBD1 on 5 matching bases. The length of the CDR3 is 16 residues. The germline CDR1 and CDR2 sequences are LGHNT and FRNRAP. Trimming took off 2 bases at V and 3 bases at J, with 17 bases between the two ends. CDR3: CASGLLQAGLNYEQYF. The CDR3 coding sequence is TGTGCTAGTGGTTTGTTGCAGGCAGGGCTAAACTACGAGCAGTACTTC. The variable domain in full, completed from reference TRBV12-5 and TRBJ2-7, reads DARVTQTPRHKVTEMGQEVTMRCQPILGHNTVFWYRQTMMQGLELLAYFRNRAPLDDSGMPKDRFSAEMPDATLATLKIQPSEPRDSAVYFCASGLLQAGLNYEQYFGPGTRLTVT.

The chain recombines TRBV10-3 with TRBJ2-3; TRBD2 matches 11 bases. CDR1 is ENHRY, CDR2 SYGVKD, per germline. The CDR3 has 20 amino acids. Trimming cost V 1 base and J 6 bases; bases outside gene matches: 18. CDR3 amino acids: CAISEFHNTVLAGGSDTQYF. The DNA for the CDR3 is TGTGCCATCAGTGAGTTCCATAACACAGTCCTAGCGGGAGGTTCGGATACGCAGTATTTT.

The chain couples TRBV9 to TRBJ2-5; the match to TRBD2 covers 10 bases. CDR1 is SGDLS and CDR2 is YYNGEE in the germline V gene. With 6 bases clipped from V and 5 bases from J, the junction kept 7 bases outside the gene matches. The CDR3 spans 14 residues. The DNA for the CDR3 is TGTGCCAGCACCGAGCGGGAGGGCTATGAGACCCAGTACTTC. Translated: CASTEREGYETQYF.

This chain uses TRBV14 with TRBJ2-7; a weak D match, TRBD1 (5 bases). The CDR3 is 21 residues long. Trimming cost V 1 base and J 5 bases, with 33 bases left between them. From germline, CDR1 is SGHDN and CDR2 FVKESK. The CDR3 spells CASSQVAPRQWSGPPRHEQYF. CDR3 bases: TGTGCCAGCAGCCAAGTCGCCCCGCGACAGTGGTCAGGCCCCCCTAGGCACGAGCAGTACTTC.

The rearrangement links TRBV27 to TRBJ1-2; 8 bases fit TRBD1. V lost 0 bases to trimming and J lost 8 bases; unmatched junction nucleotides: 2. The CDR3 sequence is 13 residues long. CDR1 is MNHEY, CDR2 SMNVEV, per germline (reference sequence). CDR3 region: CASSLSRGHGYTF. Here the CDR3 DNA reads TGTGCCAGCAGTTTATCCAGGGGGCACGGCTACACCTTC.

The V gene is TRBV30, the J gene TRBJ1-1; TRBD1 matches 7 bases. Per germline, CDR1 GTSNPN and CDR2 SVGIG (reference sequence). CDR3 length equals 14 residues. With 2 bases clipped from V and 8 bases from J, the junction kept 11 bases outside the gene matches. The CDR3 reads CAWSRLGTVEEAFF. CDR3 in DNA: TGTGCCTGGAGTAGGCTGGGGACAGTGGAAGAAGCTTTCTTT. The variable domain in full, with the rest retrieved from reference TRBV30 and TRBJ1-1, is SQTIHQWPATLVQPVGSPLSLECTVEGTSNPNLYWYRQAAGRGLQLLFYSVGIGQISSEVPQNLSASRPQDRQFILSSKKLLLSDSGFYLCAWSRLGTVEEAFFGQGTRLTVV.

The V gene is TRBV5-4, the J gene TRBJ1-5; D might be TRBD1 (6 bases). Germline V gene lookup returns CDR1 SGHNT and CDR2 YYREEE (reference sequence). The CDR3 has 15 residues. V lost 0 bases to trimming and J lost 4 bases, with 11 bases between them. CDR3 amino acids: CASSLDMGANQPQHF. The CDR3, as DNA: TGTGCCAGCAGCTTGGATATGGGGGCGAATCAGCCCCAGCATTTT.

V is TRBV11-2 and J is TRBJ2-1; a possible D gene is TRBD2 (5 bases). The germline gives CDR1 SGHAT, CDR2 FQNNGV. The CDR3 consists of 15 residues. V was clipped by 6 bases and J by 8 bases, with 20 bases between them. CDR3 amino acids: CASRGLVGVVHEQFF. CDR3 DNA: TGTGCCAGCAGAGGATTGGTGGGAGTTGTTCATGAGCAGTTCTTC. Filled out from reference TRBV11-2 and TRBJ2-1, the complete variable domain reads EAGVAQSPRYKIIEKRQSVAFWCNPISGHATLYWYQQILGQGPKLLIQFQNNGVVDDSQLPKDRFSAERLKGVDSTLKIQPAKLEDSAVYLCASRGLVGVVHEQFFGPGTRLTVL.

The chain carries TRBV19 and TRBJ2-1; 7 bases are shared with TRBD2. Per the germline V gene, CDR1 is LNHDA and CDR2 is SQIVND (reference sequence). Germline trimming cut 6 bases from V and 1 base from J; bases unmatched to any gene: 12. This CDR3 spans 17 amino acids. CDR3 DNA sequence: TGTGCCAGTAGCCCCTTAGTGAGCGGGGATTCCTACAATGAGCAGTTCTTC. It specifies CASSPLVSGDSYNEQFF.

This chain's CDR3 is CATSRMTSSYNEQFF. The CDR3 DNA reads TGTGCCACCAGCAGAATGACTAGCTCCTACAATGAGCAGTTCTTC. The chain combines TRBV15 with TRBJ2-1, with a weak D call TRBD2 (6 bases). The V gene lost 2 bases and the J gene lost 0 bases, with 8 bases spanning the gap. The CDR3 runs to 15 residues. Germline CDR1 LNHNV, CDR2 YYDKDF (reference sequence).